Here is one T cell receptor beta chain with its context. By its share of the sample, this clonotype is large (0.1 to 1%). What antigen it recognizes has not been identified. It has no much larger one-base neighbor in the sample; base qualities were not kept. There are 15 amino acids in the CDR3, from cysteine to phenylalanine inclusive. The only DNA kept is the CDR3, 45 bases in frame from the first base. Trimming removed 5 bases from V and 2 bases from J; the gene matches leave 4 bases unexplained. CDR1 and CDR2 are read off the germline V gene as SGHNT and YENEEA. The data were obtained in a study of RUNX1 and TCR beta rearrangement in T-cell leukemia (dated by TCRdb to about 2020). Some background on the complete study: The study compared TCR beta rearrangements and CDR3 junctions in approximately 13 T-ALLs carrying mono-allelic acquired RUNX1 mutations versus ten to eleven RUNX1 wildtype T-ALLs. Every RUNX1 mutation in the mutated group was heterozygous, with approximately nine located in the Runt homology domain and a few in the transactivation domain. The RUNX1 wildtype T-ALLs were matched on an immature maturation arrest stage, which was defined as the absence of cytoplasmic or surface TCR beta protein. RUNX1 wildtype T-ALLs were chosen to carry at least incomplete clonal TCR beta rearrangements so that D1 versus D2 segment comparison could be performed. The maturation arrest stages of RUNX1-mutated T-ALLs were more diverse, with some cases arrested before the onset of TCR beta rearrangement. TCR beta rearrangements in human T-ALL were analyzed for comparison with results obtained from a Runx1 knockout mouse model. The RUNX1 mutation status of the T-ALL cases had been established in an earlier study. The multicentric trials consisted of GRAALL-2003 and GRAALL-2005. Genomic DNA was subjected to EuroClonality multiplex PCR, after which TCR rearrangements were assessed by Genescan analysis.

The research as a whole found: Too few clonal rearrangements were available to evaluate TCR beta CDR3 length or D segment truncation in T-ALLs. Fewer RUNX1-mutated T-ALLs carried clonal TCR beta rearrangements (roughly 66%) than reported for T-ALL generally (over 75%). TCR beta D1 segment usage did not differ significantly between RUNX1-mutated (about 80%) and wildtype (about 61%) T-ALL clonal rearrangements. Usage of the TCR beta J1 cluster was similar in RUNX1-mutated and wildtype T-ALLs, showing no significant difference.

Library preparation employed PCR. The sample was run on an Illumina MiSeq. Next generation amplicon sequencing was used to characterize TCR beta DJ and VDJ rearrangements. Processing in the source paper ran as follows. The Vidjil software was used to analyze amplicon sequencing data and identify clonal TCR beta rearrangements. TCR beta rearrangement characteristics of the RUNX1-mutated and wildtype groups were compared using two-tailed Fisher exact tests. TCRdb itself trimmed the public reads at Q25 with fastp, ran MiXCR and retained productive beta chains. Rows merge per CDR3 protein into single entries with the most common DNA and genes. For this entry, the V and J calls and clone size follow TCRdb and not the study's own pipeline. The sample records approximately 760 distinct CDR3 sequences, about 31% of which are singletons. The top ten clones comprise around two fifths of the sample. For oncotyping and quantification of minimal residual disease, T-ALL samples were taken at diagnosis from children and adults treated according to protocol.

The sequence is built from TRBV11-3 and TRBJ1-3; the junction holds 9 bases that match TRBD1. Sequenced material: blood. This TCR came from a male donor with T-cell acute lymphoblastic leukemia. The CDR3 protein: CASSPGQGPGNTIYF. The DNA sequence is as follows: TGTGCCAGCAGCCCCGGACAGGGGCCTGGAAACACCATATATTTT.